This T cell receptor beta chain was sequenced for a study of blood T cell repertoires in COVID-19. Looking at the study overall: Donors in the United States, Italy and Spain gave samples during acute or convalescent COVID-19.

Sequencing used immunoSEQ multiplex PCR; TCRdb keeps in-frame clones, though not all of them. This table holds about 39,000 clones, 85% to 90% found once. The junction had 5 bases not matched to a gene; V was cut back by 0 bases and J by 0 bases. The CDR3 has 18 residues. The germline gives CDR1 SGHTA, CDR2 FQGTGA. This sequence originates from a man in his forties or fifties with active or convalescent COVID-19. The rearrangement uses TRBV7-3 and TRBJ2-6, with 7 bases aligning to TRBD1. The material sequenced was peripheral blood. The CDR3 sequence: CASSLTAGGNSGANVLTF. In DNA, the CDR3 is TGTGCCAGCAGCTTAACGGCAGGGGGAAACTCTGGGGCCAACGTCCTGACTTTC.